This T cell receptor (beta chain) is from a study of Ad26.COV2.S vaccination and SARS-CoV-2 variants. Study context: The authors gave Ad26.COV2.S intramuscularly, either once or twice 56 days apart.

Study-level points and caveats: Overall T cell responses may have been underestimated by the analyses of TCR breadth and depth. Vaccine recipients showed a spike-specific TCR breadth that was higher than in placebo recipients. Comparability of non-spike TCR breadth was observed across vaccine and placebo recipients.

Germline V gives CDR1 LNHDA, CDR2 SQIVND (reference sequence). The CDR3 contains 16 residues. Trimming removed 1 base at V and 5 bases at J, with 14 bases between. Concerning this clone itself: Its antigen is not known.

TCRdb's copy holds only in-frame clones and misses some; the assay was immunoSEQ multiplex PCR. The table records hundreds of thousands of clones, 87% of them present only once. Treatment defined: about 20 received Ad26.COV2.S at low or high dose, single or two shots; about 5 received placebo; per-sample allocation not given. Day 63 after the first vaccine or placebo injection was the time point for sampling. The material sequenced was peripheral blood, taken in a trial of Ad26.COV2.S vaccine versus placebo. This receptor was identified in a person aged 18-60 years who received the Ad26.COV2.S COVID-19 vaccine or a placebo. The chain couples TRBV19 to TRBJ2-2, with D possibly called TRBD1 or TRBD2 (5 bases each). In nucleotides, the CDR3 is TGTGCCAGTAGTATAGCCGGGACGGCTGGGACCGGGGAGCTGTTTTTT. It codes for CASSIAGTAGTGELFF. The full variable domain, its missing parts supplied by reference TRBV19 and TRBJ2-2, is DGGITQSPKYLFRKEGQNVTLSCEQNLNHDAMYWYRQDPGQGLRLIYYSQIVNDFQKGDIAEGYSVSREKKESFPLTVTSAQKNPTAFYLCASSIAGTAGTGELFFGEGSRLTVL.